What follows are 32 T cell receptor beta chains derived from one specimen sequenced in a study of CD8 T cells in ankylosing spondylitis. In TCRdb, the 5' RACE reads were re-called with MiXCR into one record per CDR3 protein. Seen here are almost 250,000 distinct CDR3 sequences, under 35% observed once, and the top ten hold about 4.2%. Sequencing used blood, either unsorted or a sorted T cell fraction (not recorded which). These TCRs come from a male donor with ankylosing spondylitis or in good health (not recorded which).

This clonotype was picked up a small number of times. The rearrangement joins TRBV27 to TRBJ2-1; 12 bases map to TRBD2. Germline CDR1 reads MNHEY; CDR2 reads SMNVEV (reference sequence). CDR3 length: 13 amino acids. Trimming cost V 5 bases and J 9 bases; bases outside gene matches: 2. CDR3 DNA: TGTGCCAGCAGTCTAGCGGGGGGGCTTGAGCAGTTCTTC. Encoded protein: CASSLAGGLEQFF.

This clonotype was detected only a few times. The V gene is TRBV7-9, the J gene TRBJ1-1, with D uncertain. CDR3 length: 15 residues. Germline assignment: CDR1 SEHNR and CDR2 FQNEAQ (reference sequence). V lost 0 bases and J 1 base, leaving 9 bases between the germline ends. Here the CDR3 reads CASSLAPGANTEAFF. The CDR3 DNA is TGTGCCAGCAGCTTAGCCCCAGGCGCGAACACTGAAGCTTTCTTT.

This clonotype was seen only a few times. The rearrangement joins TRBV7-9 to TRBJ2-3; 7 bases fit TRBD2. This CDR3 is built from 14 residues. Germline V CDR1 and CDR2: SEHNR, FQNEAQ (reference sequence). The V segment lost 8 bases and the J segment 3 bases; nucleotides outside the gene matches: 8. This chain's CDR3 is CASSRWGGTDTQYF. For the CDR3, the DNA is TGTGCCAGCTCACGCTGGGGGGGAACAGATACGCAGTATTTT.

The chain recombines TRBV7-9 with TRBJ1-2, with D possibly being TRBD1 (5 bases). Trimming took 4 bases from V and 4 from J, leaving 10 bases between them. CDR3 length: 13 residues. In germline, CDR1 is SEHNR, CDR2 FQNEAQ (reference sequence). The CDR3 reads CASSSYQGYGYTF. In nucleotides, the CDR3 is TGTGCCAGCAGCTCATACCAGGGCTATGGCTACACCTTC.

V usage is TRBV28 and J usage is TRBJ2-5; D could derive from TRBD1 or TRBD2 (6 bases each). This CDR3 is built from 15 residues. V dropped 5 bases and J dropped 4 bases, with 17 bases sitting between them. Germline V lookup: CDR1 MDHEN, CDR2 SYDVKM. The CDR3 DNA reads TGTGCCAGCAGTCCTCGGGGGCCGGTAGGAGAGACCCAGTACTTC. Translating it yields CASSPRGPVGETQYF.

This clonotype was recorded many times. The chain couples TRBV20-1 to TRBJ1-1; D not certain. In germline, CDR1 is DFQATT, CDR2 SNEGSKA (reference sequence). The CDR3 is 12 amino acids. Trimming cost V 5 bases and J 3 bases, with 10 bases left between them. The CDR3 DNA sequence: TGCAGTGCTCCGCTTCAGGACACTGAAGCTTTCTTT. Protein: CSAPLQDTEAFF.

This clonotype was counted only a few times. The chain uses TRBV20-1 and TRBJ1-2; 7 nucleotides line up with TRBD1. V was clipped by 0 bases and J by 0 bases; unmatched bases: 4. The CDR3 consists of 15 residues. Looked up from germline, CDR1 is DFQATT and CDR2 is SNEGSKA (reference sequence). The DNA for the CDR3 is TGCAGTGCTAGAGATTCGACAGGGACTAACTATGGCTACACCTTC. Residues: CSARDSTGTNYGYTF.

The CDR3 region has the DNA TGTGCCAGCAGCAACGGGGCGGGAGAGACCCAGTACTTC. Its protein product is CASSNGAGETQYF. The rearrangement uses TRBV9 and TRBJ2-5; D may correspond to TRBD1 or TRBD2 (5 bases each). CDR1 and CDR2 from the germline V gene are SGDLS and YYNGEE. The CDR3 spans 13 residues. V was cut by 4 bases and J by 4 bases, with 11 bases left in between.

The rearrangement links TRBV7-9 to TRBJ2-7; D perhaps matches TRBD2 (6 bases). Trimming left V 5 bases short and J 5 bases short, with 16 bases between. The germline V gene encodes CDR1 SEHNR and CDR2 FQNEAQ (reference sequence). This CDR3 is built from 14 residues. Here the CDR3 reads CASSARGASNEQYF. The CDR3 DNA sequence: TGTGCCAGCAGCGCCCGCGGGGCAAGTAACGAGCAGTACTTC.

V and J are TRBV7-9 and TRBJ2-1, with D tentatively TRBD2 (7 bases). The CDR3 covers 15 residues. V lost 0 bases, J lost 8 bases, and 14 bases lay in between. Germline CDR1 and CDR2: SEHNR and FQNEAQ (reference sequence). CDR3 nucleotides: TGTGCCAGCAGCTTAGCGAGGGGGGGGACGGATGAGCAGTTCTTC. This sequence encodes CASSLARGGTDEQFF.

The V call is TRBV4-1, the J call TRBJ1-1; tentative D call: TRBD1 (6 bases). The CDR3 length is 14 residues. V lost 4 bases and J lost 6, with 15 bases in between. The germline CDR1 and CDR2 sequences are MGHRA and YSYEKL. CDR3 DNA: TGCGCCAGCAGCCGCACCGACAGGCTTTCTGAAGCTTTCTTT. Amino acids: CASSRTDRLSEAFF.

The rearrangement joins TRBV7-8 to TRBJ1-1; D ambiguous. CDR1 SGHVS and CDR2 FQNEAQ come from the germline V gene. The CDR3 contains 13 residues. Deletions cut 2 bases from V and 9 bases from J, with 13 bases between. The DNA for the CDR3 is TGTGCCAGCAGCTTACGGTCGAGTTCCAAAGCTTTCTTT. Amino acid sequence: CASSLRSSSKAFF. Combining the CDR3 with reference TRBV7-8 and TRBJ1-1 gives the whole variable domain GAGVSQSPRYKVAKRGQDVALRCDPISGHVSLFWYQQALGQGPEFLTYFQNEAQLDKSGLPSDRFFAERPEGSVSTLKIQRTQQEDSAVYLCASSLRSSSKAFFGQGTRLTVV.

This clonotype turned up a few times. The chain has TRBV5-5 and TRBJ2-7; 8 nucleotides match TRBD1. CDR3 size: 13 residues. CDR1 is SGHKS and CDR2 is YYEKEE in the germline V gene (reference sequence). V shed 7 bases, J shed 2 bases, and the junction held 5 bases outside the gene matches. For the CDR3, the DNA is TGTGCCAGCGGGACAGGCGACACCTACGAGCAGTACTTC. As protein: CASGTGDTYEQYF. The full variable domain, completed using reference TRBV5-5 and TRBJ2-7, is DAGVTQSPTHLIKTRGQQVTLRCSPISGHKSVSWYQQVLGQGPQFIFQYYEKEERGRGNFPDRFSARQFPNYSSELNVNALLLGDSALYLCASGTGDTYEQYFGPGTRLTVT.

The V gene is TRBV3-1, the J gene TRBJ2-1; 7 bases fit TRBD2. This CDR3 region has 16 residues. Per the germline V gene, CDR1 is LGHDT and CDR2 is YNNKEL (reference sequence). Trimming cost V 0 bases and J 4 bases; bases outside gene matches: 6. CDR3 coding DNA: TGTGCCAGCAGCCAAGAGAAGCGGGAACCTTACAATGAGCAGTTCTTC. It codes for CASSQEKREPYNEQFF.

This clonotype was picked up a small number of times. V and J are TRBV5-6 and TRBJ1-6, with D unclear. With 1 base removed from V and 9 bases from J, the gap between germline ends came to 5 bases. The germline V gene has CDR1 SGHDT and CDR2 YYEEEE. This CDR3 spans 12 amino acids. Here the CDR3 DNA reads TGTGCCAGCAGCTTGTACCCTTCACCCCTCCACTTT. Translation: CASSLYPSPLHF.

This clonotype was seen more than once but under ten times. The genes are TRBV29-1 and TRBJ2-3; no reliable D call. The CDR3 consists of 16 residues. The V end was cut by 7 bases, the J end by 0 bases, with 20 bases between. CDR1 and CDR2 (germline): SQVTM, ANQGSEA. The CDR3 protein is CSGRTSDALSTDTQYF. CDR3 nucleotides: TGCAGCGGACGGACCTCTGACGCGCTTAGCACAGATACGCAGTATTTT.

This clonotype was seen more than once but under ten times. This chain links TRBV27 with TRBJ2-3; possibly TRBD1 or TRBD2 for D (5 bases each). CDR3 length: 16 amino acids. V lost 5 bases and J 1 base, leaving 16 bases between the germline ends. CDR1 and CDR2 (germline): MNHEY, SMNVEV (reference sequence). Written as DNA, the CDR3 is TGTGCCAGCAGTCCGAGGACTCTAGGGGGCACAGATACGCAGTATTTT. Translation gives CASSPRTLGGTDTQYF.

In DNA form, the CDR3 reads TGCAGTGCCCTCAGCCGGACAGGCTTTTACGAGCAGTACTTC. Its protein product is CSALSRTGFYEQYF. The chain uses TRBV20-1 and TRBJ2-7, with 7 bases fitting TRBD1. The CDR3 consists of 14 residues. V gave up 6 bases and J gave up 4 bases; unmatched junction bases: 12. Germline CDR1 and CDR2: DFQATT and SNEGSKA (reference sequence).

The V call is TRBV25-1, the J call TRBJ1-2; D might be TRBD1 (6 bases). The CDR3 has 15 residues. V lost 3 bases and J lost 0, with 11 bases in between. CDR1 is MGHDK, CDR2 SYGVNS, per germline. In nucleotides, the CDR3 is TGTGCCAGCAGTGAGGCGACAGGAGCTAACTATGGCTACACCTTC. It specifies CASSEATGANYGYTF.

There are a few counts of this clonotype. The rearrangement links TRBV6-1 to TRBJ2-2; no clear D. Trimming left V 7 bases short and J 0 bases short, with 12 bases between. Per the germline V gene, CDR1 is MNHNS and CDR2 is SASEGT. This CDR3 has 15 residues. CDR3 nucleotide sequence: TGTGCCAGCACCGCCCTTAGGGCGAACACCGGGGAGCTGTTTTTT. Translation gives CASTALRANTGELFF.

The chain employs TRBV27 and TRBJ2-5; 8 nucleotides match TRBD2. Germline V gives CDR1 MNHEY, CDR2 SMNVEV (reference sequence). Trimming cost V 2 bases and J 2 bases; bases outside gene matches: 4. The CDR3 totals 15 residues. CDR3 coding DNA: TGTGCCAGCAGTTTACTTGGCGGGGGGCAAGAGACCCAGTACTTC. It translates to CASSLLGGGQETQYF.

This sequence joins TRBV28 and TRBJ2-7; D possibly uses TRBD1 or TRBD2 (5 bases each). Between the trimmed V and J ends, which lost 6 bases and 0 bases, there was a span of 18 bases. The length of the CDR3 is 16 residues. Germline V lookup: CDR1 MDHEN, CDR2 SYDVKM. As DNA, the CDR3 is TGTGCCAGCAGCCCTCAGGGCCTGGGGACCTCCTACGAGCAGTACTTC. It encodes CASSPQGLGTSYEQYF.

This rearrangement joins TRBV2 to TRBJ2-1; D tentatively reads TRBD1 or TRBD2 (7 bases each). Germline V gene data show CDR1 as SNHLY and CDR2 as FYNNEI. With 10 bases removed from V and 8 bases from J, the gap between germline ends came to 33 bases. CDR3 size: 18 residues. The DNA for the CDR3 is TGTGCCATCTGTTTTCCTCGTTCCGGGGGGCAGGGGGTAGATGAGCAGTTCTTC. Amino acids: CAICFPRSGGQGVDEQFF.

This clonotype was recorded many times. The CDR3 nucleotides read TGTGCCAGCAGTTACTCTGCGGGTATTACCCAAGAGACCCAGTACTTC. This encodes CASSYSAGITQETQYF. This chain connects TRBV6-5 to TRBJ2-5; a possible D gene is TRBD2 (5 bases). V lost 0 bases to trimming and J lost 1 base, with 12 bases between them. The CDR3 contains 16 residues. CDR1 is MNHEY, CDR2 SVGAGI, per germline.

The chain joins TRBV7-8 to TRBJ1-6, with D perhaps TRBD1 (5 bases). Germline V lookup: CDR1 SGHVS, CDR2 FQNEAQ. The CDR3 is 15 residues long. Trimming pared 1 base from V and 10 bases from J, leaving 14 bases between. The DNA of the CDR3 is TGTGCCAGCAGCTTAGGAATCGACGGGGGATCACCCCTCCACTTT. Amino acids: CASSLGIDGGSPLHF.

The CDR3 here is CASSHQPARGAHTGELFF. DNA of the CDR3: TGTGCCAGCAGCCACCAACCCGCGCGGGGGGCACACACCGGGGAGCTGTTTTTT. V usage is TRBV3-1 and J usage is TRBJ2-2; 8 nucleotides line up with TRBD2. CDR3 length: 18 amino acids. The V gene's germline CDR1 is LGHDT and CDR2 YNNKEL (reference sequence). With V trimmed by 3 bases and J by 3 bases, 12 bases remained unmatched.

There are a few counts of this clonotype. The chain links TRBV6-1 to TRBJ2-7, with 9 bases identical to TRBD1. Germline V CDR1 and CDR2: MNHNS, SASEGT. The CDR3 runs 17 residues. V lost 2 bases and J lost 3; bases outside the gene matches: 11. CDR3 DNA: TGTGCCAGCAGTGAAACAACCGGGACAGGGCAAATCTACGAGCAGTACTTC. Amino acid sequence: CASSETTGTGQIYEQYF.

The chain recombines TRBV5-6 with TRBJ2-7, with 10 bases fitting TRBD1. CDR3 length: 16 residues. From germline, CDR1 is SGHDT and CDR2 YYEEEE. The J segment lost 5 bases and the V segment lost 4 bases, leaving 12 bases of the junction unmatched. The CDR3 DNA sequence: TGTGCCAGCAGCGGAAGACGACAGGGGGCCTACCACGAGCAGTACTTC. Its translation: CASSGRRQGAYHEQYF. The variable domain in full, with the rest retrieved from reference TRBV5-6 and TRBJ2-7, is DAGVTQSPTHLIKTRGQQVTLRCSPKSGHDTVSWYQQALGQGPQFIFQYYEEEERQRGNFPDRFSGHQFPNYSSELNVNALLLGDSALYLCASSGRRQGAYHEQYFGPGTRLTVT.

This clonotype was counted between two and nine times. The chain is built from TRBV15 and TRBJ2-1; D may be TRBD1 (6 bases). Trimming shortened V by 2 bases and J by 8 bases, and 19 bases separated the two germline ends. The CDR3 loop spans 16 amino acids. CDR1 is LNHNV and CDR2 is YYDKDF in the germline V gene (reference sequence). CDR3 sequence reads: CATSRRGQSVGDEQFF. The CDR3 bases are TGTGCCACCAGCAGACGGGGACAATCTGTGGGGGATGAGCAGTTCTTC. The variable domain in full, with the rest retrieved from reference TRBV15 and TRBJ2-1, is DAMVIQNPRYQVTQFGKPVTLSCSQTLNHNVMYWYQQKSSQAPKLLFHYYDKDFNNEADTPDNFQSRRPNTSFCFLDIRSPGLGDTAMYLCATSRRGQSVGDEQFFGPGTRLTVL.

This clonotype was detected only a few times. The CDR3 bases are TGCAGTGCTAGAGATTACGGGACAGTTGAGCAGTTCTTC. It codes for CSARDYGTVEQFF. The chain combines TRBV20-1 with TRBJ2-1; the match to TRBD1 covers 7 bases. Trimming cost V 0 bases and J 9 bases; bases outside gene matches: 5. The germline V gene encodes CDR1 DFQATT and CDR2 SNEGSKA (reference sequence). The CDR3 is 13 amino acids.

There are a few counts of this clonotype. The chain combines TRBV10-2 with TRBJ2-5; maybe TRBD1 (7 bases). The V end was cut by 7 bases, the J end by 5 bases, with 11 bases between. This CDR3 is 12 amino acids long. Germline lookup yields CDR1 WSHSY and CDR2 SAAADI. CDR3 bases: TGCGCCAGCAAGGCAGGGGGGGAGACCCAGTACTTC. The encoded protein is CASKAGGETQYF.

This chain joins TRBV20-1 and TRBJ2-3; TRBD2 aligns across 10 bases. Germline CDR1 is DFQATT and CDR2 is SNEGSKA (reference sequence). The CDR3 is 21 amino acids. V gave up 0 bases and J gave up 4 bases; unmatched junction bases: 22. This chain's CDR3 is CSARDGGGKFRTSGLADTQYF. The CDR3 coding sequence is TGCAGTGCTAGAGACGGGGGAGGGAAGTTTCGGACTAGCGGTCTAGCAGATACGCAGTATTTT.